This T cell receptor beta chain was sequenced for a study of T cell changes during pregnancy in multiple sclerosis (dated by TCRdb to about 2019). With regard to the full study: In women with multiple sclerosis, the researchers looked at how the T cell repertoire shifted as pregnancy progressed.

Note on this clone: Its target antigen remains unknown. Per-base qualities were not stored, and no clone one base away is much larger.

Libraries were prepared through the immunoSEQ multiplex PCR assay. TCRdb mirrors the immuneACCESS table, restricted to in-frame sequences. Some clones are absent from its copies; in checked studies, under half trace to an unresolved V gene, and the reason for the others is unknown. The sample yields some 53,000 clones; roughly 92% were counted once. The ten largest clones capture roughly 0.25% of the sample. The receptor was isolated from a female donor with multiple sclerosis, enrolled in a pregnancy study. Sample: CD4+ T cells from peripheral blood mononuclear cells, taken in the third trimester of pregnancy.

The DNA reads TGTGCCAGCAGTTTAGGGCAGGGTCATCAGCCCCAGCATTTT. It translates as CASSLGQGHQPQHF. The chain is assembled from TRBV27 and TRBJ1-5; 5 matching bases give a weak D call of TRBD1. V gives up 2 bases and J gives up 5 bases, and the segment between their germline ends measures 10 bases. From the cysteine up to the phenylalanine, the CDR3 has a length of 14 residues. The DNA shown is the 42-base CDR3, in frame from base 1. CDR1 and CDR2 are drawn from the germline V gene (reference sequence): MNHEY, SMNVEV.